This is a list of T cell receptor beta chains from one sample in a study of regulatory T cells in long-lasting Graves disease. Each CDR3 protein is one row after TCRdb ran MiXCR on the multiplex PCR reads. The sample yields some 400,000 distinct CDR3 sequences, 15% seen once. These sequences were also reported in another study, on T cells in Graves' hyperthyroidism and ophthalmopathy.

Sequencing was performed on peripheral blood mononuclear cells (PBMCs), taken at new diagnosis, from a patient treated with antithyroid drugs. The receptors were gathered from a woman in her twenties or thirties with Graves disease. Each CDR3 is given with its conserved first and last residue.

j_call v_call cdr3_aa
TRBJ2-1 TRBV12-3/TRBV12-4 CASSLPALGLAGGPSYNEQFF
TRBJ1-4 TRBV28 CASSTGGSGTNEKLFF
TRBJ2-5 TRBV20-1 CSARYQETQYF
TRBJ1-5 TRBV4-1 CASSHRPWDNQPQHF
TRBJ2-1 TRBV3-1 CASSLQGFGNEQFF
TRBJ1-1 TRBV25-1 CASSARVGGTEAFF
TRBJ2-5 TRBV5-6 CASSFGARETQYF
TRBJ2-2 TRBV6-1 CASTWDTGGGAGELFF
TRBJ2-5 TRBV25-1 CASSERTSGRVQKETQYF
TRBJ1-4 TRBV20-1 CSARGPEGLTNEKLFF
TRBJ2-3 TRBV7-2 CASSQQITDTQYF
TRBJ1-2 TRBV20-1 CSARGIQGDYGYTF
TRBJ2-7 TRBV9 CASSPHPGHSYEQYF
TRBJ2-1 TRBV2 CASARLVLNEQFF
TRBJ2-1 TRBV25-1 CASSEHLRTSGSTSYNEQFF
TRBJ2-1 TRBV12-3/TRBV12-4 CASSFIPQTGWFF
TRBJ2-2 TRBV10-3 CAILKTGDNTGELFF
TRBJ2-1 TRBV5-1 CASSVTSGSYNEQFF
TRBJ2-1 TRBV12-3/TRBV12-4 CASRVRDNYNEQFF
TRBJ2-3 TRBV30 CAWRSPLLAGTPDTQYF
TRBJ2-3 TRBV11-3 CASSFSHGYTDTQYF
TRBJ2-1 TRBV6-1 CASFQASGSNEQFF
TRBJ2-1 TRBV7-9 CATDGGRYNEQFF
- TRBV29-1 CSVDWGTEETQYF
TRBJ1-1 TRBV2 CASSPTGQYTEAFF
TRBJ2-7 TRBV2 CASSEASPYEQYF
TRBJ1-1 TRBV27 CASSLRTGGEAFF
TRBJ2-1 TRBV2 CASRDHGLASRKEFF
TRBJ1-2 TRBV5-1 CASMDRSTNYGYTF
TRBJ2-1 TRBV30 CAWSYGKNEQFF
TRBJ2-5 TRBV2 CASSEGRQETQYF
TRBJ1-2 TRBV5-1 CASSFRDIHNYGYTF
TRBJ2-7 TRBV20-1 CSARKRGRALEQYF
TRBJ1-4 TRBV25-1 CASSVPGLGDEKLFF
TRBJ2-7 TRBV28 CASTPPGTVLYEQYF
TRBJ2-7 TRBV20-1 CSVLNPGTYEQYF
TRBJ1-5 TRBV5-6 CASSLGPSGAQHF
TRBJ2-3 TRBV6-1 CASSGPLILAGGSDTQYF
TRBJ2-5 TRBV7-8 CASSSRGLAGAWETQYF
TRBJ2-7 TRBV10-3 CAISDAGSPGSEQYF
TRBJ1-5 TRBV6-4 CASSRQGVSNQPQHF
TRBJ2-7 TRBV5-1 CASSLEVWNYEQYF
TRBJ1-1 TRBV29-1 CSVQAGVTEAFF
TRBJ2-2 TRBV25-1 CASSAARGIWGTGELFF
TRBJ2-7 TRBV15 CATSRDRVDYEQYF
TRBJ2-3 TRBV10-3 CASSSPTSGSSDTQYF
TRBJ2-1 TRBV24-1 CATRGASNEQFF
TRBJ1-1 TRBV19 CASSIPGTGGPEAFF
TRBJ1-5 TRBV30 CAWKGHSNQPQHF
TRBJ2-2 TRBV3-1 CASSQGVPGPGGELFF